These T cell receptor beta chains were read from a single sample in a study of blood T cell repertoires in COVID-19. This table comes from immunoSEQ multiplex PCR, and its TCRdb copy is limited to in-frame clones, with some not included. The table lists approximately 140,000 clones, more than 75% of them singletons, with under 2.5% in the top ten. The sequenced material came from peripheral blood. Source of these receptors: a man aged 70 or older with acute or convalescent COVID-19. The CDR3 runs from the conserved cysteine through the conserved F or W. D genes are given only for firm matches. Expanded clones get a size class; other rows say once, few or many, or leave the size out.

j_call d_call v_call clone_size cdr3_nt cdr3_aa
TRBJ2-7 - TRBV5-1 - TGCGCCAGCAGCTCCGACGGCGCAGGTGACTACGAGCAGTACTTC CASSSDGAGDYEQYF
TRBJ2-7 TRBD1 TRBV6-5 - TGTGCCGTACAGGGGGCGCACCACGAGCAGTACTTC CAVQGAHHEQYF
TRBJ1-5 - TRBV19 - TGTGCCAGTAACGGGGGGATGGATTGGAATCAGCCCCAGCATTTT CASNGGMDWNQPQHF
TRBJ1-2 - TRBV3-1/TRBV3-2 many TGTGCCAGCAGCCACGGGGGGGGCCCCTATGGCTACACCTTC CASSHGGGPYGYTF
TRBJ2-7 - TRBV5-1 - TGCGCCAGCAGCTTTACACAACCGGGGTTGGACTACGAGCAGTACTTC CASSFTQPGLDYEQYF
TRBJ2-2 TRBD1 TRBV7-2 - TGTGCCAGCAGCCCAGCGGGACAGGGGACCGGGGAGCTGTTTTTT CASSPAGQGTGELFF
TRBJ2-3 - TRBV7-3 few TGTGCCAGCAGTCCAAGCCCCGGGTGGACAGATACGCAGTATTTT CASSPSPGWTDTQYF
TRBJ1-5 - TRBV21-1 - TGTGCCAGCAGACGACGGCTTTACAGGGAGACTAGCAATCAGCCCCAGCATTTT CASRRRLYRETSNQPQHF
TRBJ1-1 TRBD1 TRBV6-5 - TGTGCCAGCAGCGCCGGGACAGGTTGGGGCACTGAAGCTTTCTTT CASSAGTGWGTEAFF
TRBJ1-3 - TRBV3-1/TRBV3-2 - TGTGCCAGCAGCCGACAGAGCTCTGGAAACACCATATATTTT CASSRQSSGNTIYF
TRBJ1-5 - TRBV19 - TGTGCCAGTAGTACCGCAGAGCGGGGGGGAAGGTATAGCAATCAGCCCCAGCATTTT CASSTAERGGRYSNQPQHF
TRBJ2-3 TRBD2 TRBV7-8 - TGTGCCAGCAACCCTGGCACGGGAGGGCGGGGAGGTACGCAGTATTTT CASNPGTGGRGGTQYF
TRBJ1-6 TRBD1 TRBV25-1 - TGTGCCAGCAGTGAAGACAGGGGAAATTCACCCCTCCACTTT CASSEDRGNSPLHF
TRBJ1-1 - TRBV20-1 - TGCAGTGCTCGACATGACAGTGAAGCTTTCTTT CSARHDSEAFF
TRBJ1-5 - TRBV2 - TGTGCCAGCAGTCGGGAGGAGGCGGTAGGAAATCAGCCCCAGCATTTT CASSREEAVGNQPQHF
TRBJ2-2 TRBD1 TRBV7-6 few TGTGCCAGCAGCTTAGCGACAGGGGTCAACACCGGGGAGCTGTTTTTT CASSLATGVNTGELFF
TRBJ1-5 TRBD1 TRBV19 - TGTGCCAGTAGTCAGGGGGCCTTCCGGGGTCAGCCCCAGCATTTT CASSQGAFRGQPQHF
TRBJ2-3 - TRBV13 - TGTGCCAGCAGCATTCAAGATACGCAGTATTTT CASSIQDTQYF
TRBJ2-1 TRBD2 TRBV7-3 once TGTGCCAGCAGCCCTACCCCCGGGACTAGCGGGGGGTACAATGAGCAGTTCTTC CASSPTPGTSGGYNEQFF
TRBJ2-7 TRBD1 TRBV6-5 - TGTGCCAGCAGTCCCCGACAGGGAGTAGGCGGCGAGCAGTACTTC CASSPRQGVGGEQYF
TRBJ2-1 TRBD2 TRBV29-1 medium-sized TGCAGCACCGGACTAGCGGGCCACAATGAGCAGTTCTTC CSTGLAGHNEQFF
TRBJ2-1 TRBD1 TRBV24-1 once TGTGCCTCCGGGACAGGGGGCCTGGGCTCCTACAATGAGCAGTTCTTC CASGTGGLGSYNEQFF
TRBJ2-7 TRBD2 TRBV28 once TGTGCCAGCAGCCACTCGACTGGGGGGGAGGCCTCCTACGAGCAGTACTTC CASSHSTGGEASYEQYF
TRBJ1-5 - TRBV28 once TGTGCCAGCAGTTTGCCGAGGTCTAGCAATCAGCCCCAGCATTTT CASSLPRSSNQPQHF
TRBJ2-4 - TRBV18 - TGTGCCAGCTCACCGTCGGGGTCGGCCAAAAACATTCAGTACTTC CASSPSGSAKNIQYF
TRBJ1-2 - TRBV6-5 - TGTGCCAGCAGCAAATCCTACAGGGTCGGCTACACCTTC CASSKSYRVGYTF
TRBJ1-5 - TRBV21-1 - TGTGCCAGAAACAGGGGTAATCAGCCCCAGCATTTT CARNRGNQPQHF
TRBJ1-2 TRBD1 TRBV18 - TGTGCCAGCTCATCGGGACAGAACTATGGCTACACCTTC CASSSGQNYGYTF
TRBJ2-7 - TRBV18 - TGTGCCAGCTCACCACCCCCAGGCCTCTGGTACGAGCAGTACTTC CASSPPPGLWYEQYF
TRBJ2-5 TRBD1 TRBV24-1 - TGTGCCACCAGTGGCATTGGGACAGGGGCTTCGCAAGAGACCCAGTACTTC CATSGIGTGASQETQYF
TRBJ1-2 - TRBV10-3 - TGTGCCATCAGTGAGTCGTTCGGGAGTCGGCTTAGGAGCTATGGCTACACCTTC CAISESFGSRLRSYGYTF
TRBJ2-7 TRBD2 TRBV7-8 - TGTGCCAGCAGCCTCACTAGCGGGGGCTACGAGCAGTACTTC CASSLTSGGYEQYF
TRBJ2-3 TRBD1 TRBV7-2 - TGTGCCAGCAGCCCAATAGGGGGCGAGACAGATACGCAGTATTTT CASSPIGGETDTQYF
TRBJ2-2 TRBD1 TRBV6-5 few TGTGCCAGCAACAGACAGGGAAGCACCGGGGAGCTGTTTTTT CASNRQGSTGELFF
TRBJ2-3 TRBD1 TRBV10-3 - TGTGCCATCACCGGGACAGGGTACACAGATACGCAGTATTTT CAITGTGYTDTQYF
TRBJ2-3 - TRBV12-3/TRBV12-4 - TGTGCCAGCAGTTTCTCTAGCACAGATACGCAGTATTTT CASSFSSTDTQYF
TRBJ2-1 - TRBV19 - TGTGCCAGTAGGGGCGCTAAGACAGGCTCCTACAATGAGCAGTTCTTC CASRGAKTGSYNEQFF
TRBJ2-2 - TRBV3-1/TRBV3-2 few TGTGCCAGCAGCCAGTCGGGGGGCGGAACCGGGGAGCTGTTTTTT CASSQSGGGTGELFF
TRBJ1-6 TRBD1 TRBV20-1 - TGCAGTGCTAGTGCAGGGGGCTATAATTCACCCCTCCACTTT CSASAGGYNSPLHF
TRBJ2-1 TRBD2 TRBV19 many TGTGCCAGTGGGGCGTCTAGCGGTAAACAGTTCTTC CASGASSGKQFF
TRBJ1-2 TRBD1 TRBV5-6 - TGTGCCAGCAGCTCCGGGACAGCGATAATAGGTGGCTACACCTTC CASSSGTAIIGGYTF
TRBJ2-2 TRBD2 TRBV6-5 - TGTGCCAGCGGGGGGACTAGCGGGTTTGGCGGGGAGCTGTTTTTT CASGGTSGFGGELFF
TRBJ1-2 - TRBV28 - TGTGCCAGCAGCATATACCTAGGGGAATCTGGCTACACCTTC CASSIYLGESGYTF
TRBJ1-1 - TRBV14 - TGTGCCAGCAGCCAAGCCCCGTGGGGGCTGGGAGCTTTCTTT CASSQAPWGLGAFF
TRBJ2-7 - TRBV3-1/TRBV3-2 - TGTGCCAGCAGCCAAGACAGATACTACGAGCAGTACTTC CASSQDRYYEQYF
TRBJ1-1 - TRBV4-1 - TGCGCCAGCAGCCAACCGGACAGGAACACTGAAGCTTTCTTT CASSQPDRNTEAFF
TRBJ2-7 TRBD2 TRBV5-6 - TGTGCCAGCAGCCCATTTCACGGGAGGGAGTACGAGCAGTACTTC CASSPFHGREYEQYF
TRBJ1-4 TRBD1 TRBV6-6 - TGTGCCAGCACTCAGACAGGGCCTTATGAAAAACTGTTTTTT CASTQTGPYEKLFF
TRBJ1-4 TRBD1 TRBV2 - TGTGCCGGCAGTCAATGGAGGGGGCGAACTAATGAAAAACTGTTTTTT CAGSQWRGRTNEKLFF
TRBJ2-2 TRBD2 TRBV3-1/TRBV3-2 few TGTGCCAGCAGCCAAGATTCAAGCGGGGCAGGTTCCGGGGAGCTGTTTTTT CASSQDSSGAGSGELFF